This T cell receptor (beta chain) was identified in a study of T cells after posttransplantation cyclophosphamide. The protocol was immunoSEQ multiplex PCR, while the TCRdb copy is restricted to in-frame clones and leaves out a portion. The data contain tens of thousands of clones, just over 90% of them seen just once; the ten biggest clones take up approximately 2.7%. The V and J ends lost 5 bases and 3 bases, in that order; junction bases with no gene match: 9. CDR1 is LGHNA, CDR2 YSLEER, per germline. The CDR3 has 17 amino acids. Sequences were obtained from PBMCs. The receptor's source is a woman aged 25 to 39 in good health and a related stem cell transplant donor. The chain couples TRBV4-3 to TRBJ2-2; 10 bases are a match to TRBD2. The CDR3 protein is CASSEATSGKDTGELFF. In DNA form, the CDR3 reads TGCGCCAGCAGCGAAGCTACTAGCGGGAAAGACACCGGGGAGCTGTTTTTT.